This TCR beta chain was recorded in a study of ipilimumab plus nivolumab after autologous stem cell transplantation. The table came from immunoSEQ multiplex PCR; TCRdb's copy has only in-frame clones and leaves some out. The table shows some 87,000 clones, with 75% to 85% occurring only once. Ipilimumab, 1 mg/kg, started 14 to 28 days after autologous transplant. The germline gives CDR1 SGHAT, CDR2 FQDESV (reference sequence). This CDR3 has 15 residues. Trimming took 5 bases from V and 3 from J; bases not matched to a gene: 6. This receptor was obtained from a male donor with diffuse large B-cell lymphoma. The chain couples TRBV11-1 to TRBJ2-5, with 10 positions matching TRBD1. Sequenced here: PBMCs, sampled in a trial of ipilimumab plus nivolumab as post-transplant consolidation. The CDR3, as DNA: TGTGCCAGCAGCCTCGACAGGGGGCCAAAAGAGACCCAGTACTTC. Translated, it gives CASSLDRGPKETQYF. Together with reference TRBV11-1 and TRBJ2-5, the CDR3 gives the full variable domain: EAEVAQSPRYKITEKSQAVAFWCDPISGHATLYWYRQILGQGPELLVQFQDESVVDDSQLPKDRFSAERLKGVDSTLKIQPAELGDSAMYLCASSLDRGPKETQYFGPGTRLLVL.